Each of the 27 T cell receptor beta chains below was sequenced from the same sample in a study of T cell responses to AZD1222 COVID-19 vaccine (TCRdb year 2021). In the paper's terms, the time point label means: about 28 days (+/-7) after the second vaccine dose. Preparation of the library involved the immunoSEQ multiplex PCR assay. Drawn from immuneACCESS, this table holds only the in-frame rearrangements with V and J called that TCRdb kept. Clones are partly lost; checked studies trace under half to an unresolved V gene and leave the rest unexplained. For this sample there are 120,000 or so clones; around 88% appear just once. 6% to 8% of the sample is taken by the ten largest. The sample consisted of peripheral blood, taken 28 days after the second AZD1222 dose. The source is an adult who received the AZD1222 COVID-19 vaccine.

J is TRBJ1-1 and V is TRBV6-5; TRBD1 might be the D (5 bases). CDR1 and CDR2 (germline): MNHEY, SVGAGI. Deletions cut 6 bases from V and 10 bases from J, with 15 bases between. This CDR3 is 12 amino acids long. In DNA form, the CDR3 reads TGTGCCAGCAGGAGGACATCGGACGCAGCTTTCTTT. Protein sequence: CASRRTSDAAFF.

This rearrangement joins TRBV14 to TRBJ1-2, with TRBD1 as a possible D gene (6 bases). This CDR3 has 15 residues. V was shortened by 1 base and J by 2 bases, with 11 bases between the two germline ends. Germline V gene lookup returns CDR1 SGHDN and CDR2 FVKESK. CDR3 nucleotide sequence: TGTGCCAGCAGCCAAGCGGTAGGGGGGAACTATGGCTACACCTTC. Its protein product is CASSQAVGGNYGYTF.

The chain couples TRBV10-1 to TRBJ1-4, with D tentatively TRBD1 (5 bases). This CDR3 is built from 13 residues. Germline-derived CDR1 and CDR2 are WNHNN and SYGVQD (reference sequence). V lost 4 bases and J 6 bases, leaving 9 bases between the germline ends. The CDR3 sequence is CASSGGVDEKLFF. The CDR3 DNA sequence: TGCGCCAGCAGTGGAGGGGTAGATGAAAAACTGTTTTTT.

This chain uses TRBV13 with TRBJ2-1, with 10 bases matching TRBD1. Trimming at V came to 5 bases and at J to 3 bases, leaving 10 bases not matched to a gene. The germline V gene has CDR1 PRHDT and CDR2 FYEKMQ (reference sequence). This CDR3 has 17 amino acids. The CDR3, as DNA: TGTGCCAGCAGCCTGGAACACGGGACAGGGGTCTACAATGAGCAGTTCTTC. Residues: CASSLEHGTGVYNEQFF.

The chain joins TRBV6-5 to TRBJ2-7; 13 nucleotides match TRBD2. CDR3 size: 14 residues. V gave up 6 bases and J gave up 3 bases; unmatched junction bases: 2. Germline CDR1 and CDR2: MNHEY and SVGAGI. CDR3 DNA: TGTGCCAGCAGCTGGACTAGCGGGAGCTACGAGCAGTACTTC. Its protein product is CASSWTSGSYEQYF.

The chain uses TRBV28 and TRBJ2-1; 8 positions match TRBD2. Trimming at V came to 4 bases and at J to 7 bases, leaving 15 bases not matched to a gene. The CDR3 extends over 17 amino acids. Germline V gives CDR1 MDHEN, CDR2 SYDVKM. For the CDR3, the DNA is TGTGCCAGCAGTTCCGGGAGGGTATCGGGGAGTGAAAATGAGCAGTTCTTC. Encoded protein: CASSSGRVSGSENEQFF.

The rearrangement links TRBV7-9 to TRBJ2-1, with D possibly being TRBD1 (6 bases). Germline-derived CDR1 and CDR2 are SEHNR and FQNEAQ (reference sequence). Trimming removed 5 bases from V and 6 bases from J, with 11 bases in between. This CDR3 is built from 13 residues. The CDR3 protein is CASSLDRTNEQFF. The CDR3 nucleotides are TGTGCCAGCAGCCTTGACAGGACCAATGAGCAGTTCTTC.

This rearrangement joins TRBV9 to TRBJ2-3; 7 bases align to TRBD2. J gave up 0 bases and V 2 bases, and 6 bases lay outside the gene matches. Germline CDR1 reads SGDLS; CDR2 reads YYNGEE. The CDR3 covers 16 residues. CDR3 amino acids: CASSVGLGVSTDTQYF. CDR3 nucleotides: TGTGCCAGCAGCGTTGGACTAGGCGTGAGCACAGATACGCAGTATTTT.

This chain uses TRBV4-1 with TRBJ1-2, with 7 positions matching TRBD1. CDR1 is MGHRA, CDR2 YSYEKL, per germline. The V and J ends lost 4 bases and 2 bases, in that order; junction bases with no gene match: 7. This CDR3 region has 15 residues. The CDR3 sequence: CASSPGTADNYGYTF. The CDR3 DNA reads as TGCGCCAGCAGCCCCGGGACAGCCGACAACTATGGCTACACCTTC.

The rearrangement links TRBV5-1 to TRBJ2-1; 14 bases line up with TRBD2. There are 17 residues in the CDR3. Per the germline V gene, CDR1 is SGHRS and CDR2 is YFSETQ. V lost 4 bases to trimming and J lost 6 bases; unmatched junction nucleotides: 9. CDR3 amino acids: CASSRNQGLAGGNEQFF. CDR3 DNA sequence: TGCGCCAGCAGCAGAAACCAAGGACTAGCGGGGGGCAATGAGCAGTTCTTC.

This chain links TRBV7-9 with TRBJ2-2; no definite D call. The germline V gene encodes CDR1 SEHNR and CDR2 FQNEAQ (reference sequence). The length of the CDR3 is 14 residues. V gave up 2 bases and J gave up 6 bases, with 10 bases separating them. The CDR3 reads CASSLLNSPGELFF. In DNA, the CDR3 is TGTGCCAGCAGCTTACTCAACAGCCCCGGGGAGCTGTTTTTT.

This chain links TRBV6-1 with TRBJ2-7; 11 bases match TRBD1. This CDR3 has 16 amino acids. Germline V CDR1 and CDR2: MNHNS, SASEGT. V was pared by 3 bases and J by 5 bases, with 9 bases of the junction left unmatched. CDR3 in DNA: TGTGCCAGCAGTGACCCGGCGGGACAGGGGGACCACGAGCAGTACTTC. Translating gives CASSDPAGQGDHEQYF.

The chain has TRBV18 and TRBJ2-3; 8 bases are shared with TRBD2. V gave up 3 bases and J gave up 4 bases; unmatched junction bases: 3. CDR3 length: 14 amino acids. Per the germline V gene, CDR1 is KGHSH and CDR2 is LQKENI. The DNA for the CDR3 is TGTGCCAGCTCACCGGGCGGGAGGTCAGATACGCAGTATTTT. Its translation is CASSPGGRSDTQYF.

In its sample, this clone was seen once. This chain uses TRBV19 with TRBJ1-5, with D perhaps TRBD1 (6 bases). CDR1 and CDR2 from the germline V gene are LNHDA and SQIVND (reference sequence). This CDR3 contains 13 residues. V was shortened by 5 bases and J by 7 bases, with 12 bases between the two germline ends. The CDR3 DNA reads TGTGCCAGTAGTGGCAGGGGAGGGCAGCCCCAGCATTTT. This codes for CASSGRGGQPQHF.

This clone was seen once. The sample contains more than one DNA sequence encoding this CDR3. The CDR3 here is CASSLLGLAGDNEQFF. CDR3 in DNA: TGTGCCAGCAGCTTATTGGGTCTCGCGGGAGACAATGAGCAGTTCTTC. This chain connects TRBV7-2 to TRBJ2-1; 7 nucleotides line up with TRBD2. CDR1 and CDR2 from the germline V gene are SGHTA and FQGNSA. The CDR3 sequence is 16 residues long. J lost 5 bases, V lost 2 bases, and 9 bases had no gene match.

V is TRBV6-6 and J is TRBJ1-2; a possible D gene is TRBD1 (5 bases). Looked up from germline, CDR1 is MNHNY and CDR2 is SVGAGI (reference sequence). CDR3 length: 12 amino acids. Trimming pared 6 bases from V and 4 bases from J, leaving 9 bases between. CDR3 sequence reads: CASSQDSYGYTF. CDR3 DNA sequence: TGTGCCAGCAGCCAAGACAGCTATGGCTACACCTTC.

The CDR3 loop is CASSEGTGTTYEQYF. CDR3 coding DNA: TGTGCCAGCAGTGAAGGGACAGGCACTACCTACGAGCAGTACTTC. The chain couples TRBV2 to TRBJ2-7; TRBD1 matches at 7 bases. CDR1 is SNHLY and CDR2 is FYNNEI in the germline V gene. Unmatched junction bases numbered 5, after V lost 1 base and J lost 2 bases. The CDR3 length is 15 residues.

This chain joins TRBV6-4 and TRBJ2-6; 7 bases are shared with TRBD1. V lost 6 bases, J lost 0 bases, and 8 bases stayed unmatched. Germline assignment: CDR1 MRHNA and CDR2 SNTAGT. This CDR3 spans 17 amino acids. Here the CDR3 DNA reads TGTGCCAGCAGCCCACAGGGGCTGTACTCTGGGGCCAACGTCCTGACTTTC. Amino acid sequence: CASSPQGLYSGANVLTF.

This CDR3 reads CASSLRLAGTFTGELFF. DNA of the CDR3: TGTGCCAGCAGCTTGCGTCTAGCGGGAACATTCACCGGGGAGCTGTTTTTT. The chain carries TRBV5-8 and TRBJ2-2, with TRBD2 matching over 9 bases. This CDR3 has 17 amino acids. From germline, CDR1 is SGHTS and CDR2 YDEGEE. J was trimmed by 4 bases and V by 1 base; bases with no gene match: 8.

This clone was counted a few times. The V call is TRBV11-3, the J call TRBJ2-3; weak D call: TRBD2 (6 bases). The germline V gene has CDR1 SGHNT and CDR2 YENEEA. The V gene lost 5 bases and the J gene lost 2 bases, with 14 bases spanning the gap. The CDR3 extends over 15 amino acids. The chain's CDR3 is CASSPGVLLTDTQYF. For the CDR3, the DNA is TGTGCCAGCAGCCCGGGGGTTCTCCTCACAGATACGCAGTATTTT.

The chain uses TRBV24-1 and TRBJ2-7, with 7 bases matching TRBD1. The V segment lost 9 bases and the J segment 2 bases; nucleotides outside the gene matches: 15. The CDR3 totals 16 residues. Germline CDR1 and CDR2: KGHDR and SFDVKD. The CDR3 loop is CATHRDSRDIAYEQYF. The CDR3 DNA reads TGTGCCACCCACCGGGACAGTAGGGATATTGCCTACGAGCAGTACTTC.

V is TRBV5-1 and J is TRBJ2-7, with D unclear. The germline V and J ends were trimmed by 0 bases and 6 bases, with 10 bases remaining between them. The CDR3 totals 13 residues. CDR1 is SGHRS and CDR2 is YFSETQ in the germline V gene. The CDR3 bases are TGCGCCAGCAGCTTGGAGCCTCAAGGCGAGCAGTACTTC. Translation: CASSLEPQGEQYF.

This sequence joins TRBV29-1 and TRBJ1-2; TRBD1 matches at 8 bases. There are 12 residues in the CDR3. J gave up 8 bases and V 4 bases, and 6 bases lay outside the gene matches. The germline V gene has CDR1 SQVTM and CDR2 ANQGSEA. The CDR3 coding sequence is TGCAGCGTTGCCGGACAGGGCCGGGGCTACACCTTC. Translated: CSVAGQGRGYTF.

The chain couples TRBV5-6 to TRBJ1-3; D unclear. The CDR3 length is 14 residues. The V and J ends lost 1 base and 1 base respectively, with 6 bases between them. Looked up from germline, CDR1 is SGHDT and CDR2 is YYEEEE. The CDR3 sequence is CASSLWRSGNTIYF. CDR3 sequence (DNA): TGTGCCAGCAGCTTGTGGCGGTCTGGAAACACCATATATTTT.

The V gene is TRBV30, the J gene TRBJ1-1; TRBD1 might be the D (6 bases). V was cut by 4 bases and J by 3 bases, with 12 bases left in between. This CDR3 has 13 amino acids. Germline V gene lookup returns CDR1 GTSNPN and CDR2 SVGIG (reference sequence). CDR3 DNA: TGTGCCTGGAACAGGGACCGCGACACTGAAGCTTTCTTT. Residues: CAWNRDRDTEAFF.

The chain joins TRBV6-5 to TRBJ2-7; 8 bases line up with TRBD1. The CDR3 is 15 amino acids. Germline CDR1 reads MNHEY; CDR2 reads SVGAGI. The ends lost 6 bases at V and 3 bases at J; junction bases unmatched: 10. CDR3: CASRPDRVGGYEQYF. CDR3 sequence (DNA): TGTGCCAGCAGACCGGACAGGGTGGGGGGCTACGAGCAGTACTTC.

The chain joins TRBV11-2 to TRBJ1-1; TRBD1 agrees at 9 bases. Trimming at V came to 6 bases and at J to 1 base, leaving 9 bases not matched to a gene. CDR1 and CDR2 (germline): SGHAT, FQNNGV. The CDR3 totals 16 residues. In DNA form, the CDR3 reads TGTGCCAGCAGTCGAGGACGGACAGGGGAGAACACTGAAGCTTTCTTT. Its protein is CASSRGRTGENTEAFF.